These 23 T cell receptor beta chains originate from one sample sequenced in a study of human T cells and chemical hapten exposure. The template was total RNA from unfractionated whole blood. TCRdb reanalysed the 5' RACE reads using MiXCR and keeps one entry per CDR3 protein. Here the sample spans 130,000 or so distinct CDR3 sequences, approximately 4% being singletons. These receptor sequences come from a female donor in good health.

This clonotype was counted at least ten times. The chain's CDR3 is CASSSSWGSYEQYF. Written as DNA, the CDR3 is TGTGCCAGCAGCTCATCCTGGGGATCCTACGAGCAGTACTTC. The rearrangement joins TRBV7-9 to TRBJ2-7; no clear D gene. The CDR3 extends over 14 amino acids. Germline CDR1 SEHNR, CDR2 FQNEAQ (reference sequence). V was clipped by 4 bases and J by 1 base, with 11 bases between them.

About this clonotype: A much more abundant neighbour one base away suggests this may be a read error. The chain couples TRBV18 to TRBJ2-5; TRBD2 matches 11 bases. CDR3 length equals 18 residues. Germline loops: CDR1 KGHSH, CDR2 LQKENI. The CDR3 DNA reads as TGTGCCAGCACACCACGTATCACTAGCGGGGGTCGCCAAGAGACCCAGTACTTC. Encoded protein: CASTPRITSGGRQETQYF.

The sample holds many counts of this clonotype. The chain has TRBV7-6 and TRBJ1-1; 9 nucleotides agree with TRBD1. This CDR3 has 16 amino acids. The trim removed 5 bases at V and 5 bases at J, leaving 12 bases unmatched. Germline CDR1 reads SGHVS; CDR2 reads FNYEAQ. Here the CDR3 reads CASSHRPGQGATEAFF. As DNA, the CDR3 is TGTGCCAGCAGCCACCGCCCGGGACAGGGTGCTACTGAAGCTTTCTTT.

CDR3 loop: CASATGASNQPQHF. The CDR3 DNA reads TGTGCCAGCGCAACGGGGGCGAGCAATCAGCCCCAGCATTTT. This chain connects TRBV7-9 to TRBJ1-5, with TRBD1 as a possible D gene (6 bases). The germline CDR1 and CDR2 sequences are SEHNR and FQNEAQ (reference sequence). Trimming took off 8 bases at V and 1 base at J, with 12 bases between the two ends. The CDR3 consists of 14 residues.

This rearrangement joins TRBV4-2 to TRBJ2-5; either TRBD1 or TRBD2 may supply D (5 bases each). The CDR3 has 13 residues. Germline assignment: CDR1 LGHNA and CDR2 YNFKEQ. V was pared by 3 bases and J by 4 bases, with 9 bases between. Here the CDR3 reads CASSQGVGETQYF. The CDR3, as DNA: TGTGCCAGCAGCCAGGGGGTGGGAGAGACCCAGTACTTC.

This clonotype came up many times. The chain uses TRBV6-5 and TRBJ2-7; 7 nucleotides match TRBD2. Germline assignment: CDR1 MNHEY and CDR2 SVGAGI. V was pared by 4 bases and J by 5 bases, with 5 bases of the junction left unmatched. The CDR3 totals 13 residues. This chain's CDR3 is CASSSGGRHEQYF. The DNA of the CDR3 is TGTGCCAGCAGTTCGGGAGGTCGTCACGAGCAGTACTTC.

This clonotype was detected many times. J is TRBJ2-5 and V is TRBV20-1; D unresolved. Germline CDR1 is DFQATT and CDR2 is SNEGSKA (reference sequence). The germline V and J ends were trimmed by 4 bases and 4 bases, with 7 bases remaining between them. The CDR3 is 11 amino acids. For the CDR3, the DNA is TGCAGTGCTATCATTTCAGAGACCCAGTACTTC. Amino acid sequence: CSAIISETQYF.

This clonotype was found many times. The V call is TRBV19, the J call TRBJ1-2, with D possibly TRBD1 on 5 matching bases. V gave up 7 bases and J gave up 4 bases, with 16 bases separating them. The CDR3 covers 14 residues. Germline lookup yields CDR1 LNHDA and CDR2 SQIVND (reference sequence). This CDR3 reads CASTPQGGIYGYTF. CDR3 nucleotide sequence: TGTGCCAGTACCCCCCAGGGCGGAATCTATGGCTACACCTTC. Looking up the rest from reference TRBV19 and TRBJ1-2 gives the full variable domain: DGGITQSPKYLFRKEGQNVTLSCEQNLNHDAMYWYRQDPGQGLRLIYYSQIVNDFQKGDIAEGYSVSREKKESFPLTVTSAQKNPTAFYLCASTPQGGIYGYTFGSGTRLTVV.

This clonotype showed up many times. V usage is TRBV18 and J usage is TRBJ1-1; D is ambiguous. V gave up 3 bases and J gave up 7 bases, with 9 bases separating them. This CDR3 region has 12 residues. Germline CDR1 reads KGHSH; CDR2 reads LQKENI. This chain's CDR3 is CASSPALDEAFF. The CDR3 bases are TGTGCCAGCTCACCCGCGCTAGATGAAGCTTTCTTT.

The CDR3 DNA follows: TGCAGTGTTACGAGTGGGAACACTGAAGCTTTCTTT. It codes for CSVTSGNTEAFF. The chain couples TRBV20-1 to TRBJ1-1; the D is unclear. V was clipped by 7 bases and J by 1 base, with 10 bases between them. Germline loops: CDR1 DFQATT, CDR2 SNEGSKA (reference sequence). The CDR3 is 12 residues long.

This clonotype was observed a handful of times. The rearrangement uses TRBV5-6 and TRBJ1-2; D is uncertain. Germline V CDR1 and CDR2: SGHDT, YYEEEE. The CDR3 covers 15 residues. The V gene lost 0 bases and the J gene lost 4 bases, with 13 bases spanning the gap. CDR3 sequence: CASSLEALTVYGYTF. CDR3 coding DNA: TGTGCCAGCAGCTTGGAGGCCTTGACGGTCTATGGCTACACCTTC.

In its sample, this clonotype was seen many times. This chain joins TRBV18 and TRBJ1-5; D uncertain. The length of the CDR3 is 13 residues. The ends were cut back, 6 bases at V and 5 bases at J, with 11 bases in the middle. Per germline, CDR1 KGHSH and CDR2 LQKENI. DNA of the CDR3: TGTGCCAGCTCCCCGGGAAGGGATCAGCCCCAGCATTTT. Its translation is CASSPGRDQPQHF.

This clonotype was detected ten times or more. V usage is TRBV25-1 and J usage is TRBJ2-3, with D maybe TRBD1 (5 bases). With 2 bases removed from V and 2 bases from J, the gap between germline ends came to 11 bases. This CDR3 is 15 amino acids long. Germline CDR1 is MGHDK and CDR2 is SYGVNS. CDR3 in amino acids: CASSEGAPYTDTQYF. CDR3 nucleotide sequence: TGTGCCAGCAGTGAAGGGGCACCCTACACAGATACGCAGTATTTT. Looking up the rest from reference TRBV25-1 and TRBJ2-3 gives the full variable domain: EADIYQTPRYLVIGTGKKITLECSQTMGHDKMYWYQQDPGMELHLIHYSYGVNSTEKGDLSSESTVSRIRTEHFPLTLESARPSHTSQYLCASSEGAPYTDTQYFGPGTRLTVL.

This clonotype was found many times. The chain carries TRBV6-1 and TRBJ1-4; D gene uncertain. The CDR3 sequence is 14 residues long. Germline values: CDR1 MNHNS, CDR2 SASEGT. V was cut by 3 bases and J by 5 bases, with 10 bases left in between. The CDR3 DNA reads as TGTGCCAGCAGTGAGCCGGTCTTCAATGAAAAACTGTTTTTT. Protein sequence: CASSEPVFNEKLFF.

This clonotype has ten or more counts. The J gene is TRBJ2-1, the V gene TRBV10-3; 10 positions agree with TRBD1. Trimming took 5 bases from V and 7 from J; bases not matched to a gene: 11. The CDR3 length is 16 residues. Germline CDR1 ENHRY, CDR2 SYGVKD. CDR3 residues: CAISSTGTGVVNEQFF. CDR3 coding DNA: TGTGCCATCAGTTCTACCGGGACAGGGGTAGTAAATGAGCAGTTCTTC.

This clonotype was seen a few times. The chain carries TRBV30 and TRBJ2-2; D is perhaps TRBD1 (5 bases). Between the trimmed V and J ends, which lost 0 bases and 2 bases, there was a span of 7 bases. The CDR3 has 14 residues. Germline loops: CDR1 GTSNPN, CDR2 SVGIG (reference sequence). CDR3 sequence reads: CAWSVQGNTGELFF. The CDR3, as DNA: TGTGCCTGGAGTGTTCAGGGTAACACCGGGGAGCTGTTTTTT.

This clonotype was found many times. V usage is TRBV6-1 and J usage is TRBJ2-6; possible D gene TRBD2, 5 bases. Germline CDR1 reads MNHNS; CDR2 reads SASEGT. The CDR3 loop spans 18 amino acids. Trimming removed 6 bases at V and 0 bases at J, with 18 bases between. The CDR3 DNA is TGTGCCAGCAGCTCCCCCCGGGGTCCAATCTCTGGGGCCAACGTCCTGACTTTC. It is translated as CASSSPRGPISGANVLTF.

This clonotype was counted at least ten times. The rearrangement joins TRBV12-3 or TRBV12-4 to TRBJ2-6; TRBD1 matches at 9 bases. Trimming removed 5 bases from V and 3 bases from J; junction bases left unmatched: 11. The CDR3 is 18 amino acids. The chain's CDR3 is CASSLRDRVGRGANVLTF. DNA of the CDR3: TGTGCCAGCAGTCTGAGGGACAGGGTGGGACGTGGGGCCAACGTCCTGACTTTC.

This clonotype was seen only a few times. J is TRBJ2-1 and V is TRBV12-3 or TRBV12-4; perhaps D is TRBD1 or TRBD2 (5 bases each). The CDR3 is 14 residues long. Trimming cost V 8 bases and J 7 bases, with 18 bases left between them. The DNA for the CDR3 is TGTGCCAGCGGAGCCCGGGACCGTTGGAATGAGCAGTTCTTC. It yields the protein CASGARDRWNEQFF.

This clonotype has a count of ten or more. DNA for the CDR3: TGTGCCACCAGTGACTCGGGGGGAAACACCATATATTTT. Residues: CATSDSGGNTIYF. The genes are TRBV24-1 and TRBJ1-3; D remains ambiguous. Germline-derived CDR1 and CDR2 are KGHDR and SFDVKD. The CDR3 extends over 13 amino acids. The V and J ends lost 4 bases and 4 bases respectively, with 7 bases between them.

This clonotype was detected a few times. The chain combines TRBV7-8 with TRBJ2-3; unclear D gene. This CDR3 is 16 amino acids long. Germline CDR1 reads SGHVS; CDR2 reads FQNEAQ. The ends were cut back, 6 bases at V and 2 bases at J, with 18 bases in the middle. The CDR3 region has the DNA TGTGCCAGCAGACGTGGGGTTGAAGTCTTCACAGATACGCAGTATTTT. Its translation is CASRRGVEVFTDTQYF.

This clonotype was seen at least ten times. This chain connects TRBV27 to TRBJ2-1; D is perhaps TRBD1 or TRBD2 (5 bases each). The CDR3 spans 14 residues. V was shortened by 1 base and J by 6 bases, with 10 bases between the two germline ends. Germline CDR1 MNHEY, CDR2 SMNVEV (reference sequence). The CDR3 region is CASSLWAGTNEQFF. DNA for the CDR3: TGTGCCAGCAGTTTATGGGCAGGGACCAATGAGCAGTTCTTC.

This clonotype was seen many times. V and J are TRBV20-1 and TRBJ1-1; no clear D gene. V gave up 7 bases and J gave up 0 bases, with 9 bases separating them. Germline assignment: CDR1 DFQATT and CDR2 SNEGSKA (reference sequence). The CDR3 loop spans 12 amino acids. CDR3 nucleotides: TGCAGTGTGCGGTTTATGAACACTGAAGCTTTCTTT. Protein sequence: CSVRFMNTEAFF.